These 2 T cell receptor beta chains originate from one sample sequenced in a study of blood T cell repertoires in COVID-19. Produced via immunoSEQ multiplex PCR; TCRdb's table is partial and in-frame only. The sample consists of over 100,000 clones, 85% of them appearing once. Sequenced sample: peripheral blood. The receptors derive from a man older than 75 with acute or convalescent COVID-19.

This clone has more than one count but fewer than ten. This rearrangement joins TRBV7-3 to TRBJ2-2, with D perhaps TRBD2 (5 bases). CDR3 length equals 15 residues. Trimming removed 5 bases at V and 5 bases at J, with 15 bases between. CDR1 and CDR2 from the germline V gene are SGHTA and FQGTGA. The CDR3 region is CASSLAGVDTGELFF. CDR3 coding DNA: TGTGCCAGCAGCCTAGCCGGGGTTGATACCGGGGAGCTGTTTTTT.

The J gene is TRBJ2-5, the V gene TRBV4-3, with no clear D. The CDR3 has 13 residues. The V and J ends lost 0 bases and 4 bases respectively, with 6 bases between them. Germline V CDR1 and CDR2: LGHNA, YSLEER. CDR3 coding DNA: TGCGCCAGCAGCCAAGATAGAAGAGAGACCCAGTACTTC. Its translation: CASSQDRRETQYF.